Shown below are 25 T cell receptor beta chains from a single sample sequenced in a study of shared clonotypes between healthy human individuals. Generated by immunoSEQ multiplex PCR, the TCRdb table keeps only in-frame clones and is missing some. The sample shows some 2.3 million clones, just over 90% of them seen only once. The sequenced material came from naive CD4+ T cells from PBMCs. Subset indicated: CD45RA+ positively selected. The receptors were gathered from a man aged 18 to 29 in good health. Some clones in this sample may be carry-over from other donors' samples.

This chain uses TRBV30 with TRBJ1-2, with D tentatively TRBD1 (6 bases). V was clipped by 3 bases and J by 3 bases, with 14 bases between them. The CDR3 is made up of 14 amino acids. Germline V gene data show CDR1 as GTSNPN and CDR2 as SVGIG (reference sequence). The DNA for the CDR3 is TGTGCCTGGAGGCCAGGACAGTCCGACTATGGCTACACCTTC. Encoded protein: CAWRPGQSDYGYTF.

The chain combines TRBV19 with TRBJ1-1; possibly TRBD1 for D (5 bases). CDR1 and CDR2 (germline): LNHDA, SQIVND (reference sequence). V shed 5 bases and J shed 4 bases, with 11 bases lying between them. This CDR3 comprises 13 residues. CDR3 protein: CASSVGAGTEAFF. The CDR3 DNA is TGTGCCAGTAGTGTCGGGGCGGGCACTGAAGCTTTCTTT.

The chain uses TRBV5-1 and TRBJ1-1, with D possibly matching TRBD1 (5 bases). V was cut by 1 base and J by 0 bases, with 10 bases left in between. The V gene's germline CDR1 is SGHRS and CDR2 YFSETQ. The CDR3 runs 15 residues. This CDR3 reads CASSLYQGVNTEAFF. The CDR3 nucleotides read TGCGCCAGCAGCTTGTACCAGGGAGTGAACACTGAAGCTTTCTTT.

This clone showed up just a few times. The chain uses TRBV5-1 and TRBJ2-5; 7 bases align to TRBD1. Trimming cost V 3 bases and J 0 bases; bases outside gene matches: 2. Germline loops: CDR1 SGHRS, CDR2 YFSETQ. There are 14 residues in the CDR3. CDR3 protein: CASSWGTDQETQYF. The CDR3 DNA is TGCGCCAGCAGCTGGGGGACAGACCAAGAGACCCAGTACTTC.

The chain recombines TRBV19 with TRBJ2-5, with 12 bases identical to TRBD1. Germline values: CDR1 LNHDA, CDR2 SQIVND (reference sequence). Trimming took 3 bases from V and 5 from J; bases not matched to a gene: 7. The CDR3 is 16 amino acids. The CDR3: CASSITGTGGFETQYF. The CDR3 DNA reads TGTGCCAGTAGTATCACAGGGACAGGGGGCTTCGAGACCCAGTACTTC.

This chain joins TRBV4-1 and TRBJ1-1; D is unclear. Per germline, CDR1 MGHRA and CDR2 YSYEKL. The CDR3 spans 14 residues. V was shortened by 2 bases and J by 1 base, with 8 bases between the two germline ends. The DNA of the CDR3 is TGCGCCAGCAGCCAACCGGCGGGGAACACTGAAGCTTTCTTT. Protein: CASSQPAGNTEAFF.

V gene TRBV2 combines with J gene TRBJ1-4; 11 bases are shared with TRBD1. V lost 6 bases to trimming and J lost 8 bases; unmatched junction nucleotides: 8. Germline V gene sequence: CDR1 SNHLY, CDR2 FYNNEI. This CDR3 has 15 amino acids. CDR3 in DNA: TGTGCCAGCAGAACCTCCGGGACAGGGGGAGAAAAACTGTTTTTT. Encoded protein: CASRTSGTGGEKLFF.

This sequence joins TRBV28 and TRBJ1-3; weak D call: TRBD1 (5 bases). Germline V lookup: CDR1 MDHEN, CDR2 SYDVKM. This CDR3 contains 13 residues. Trimming removed 8 bases at V and 2 bases at J, with 10 bases between. In DNA, the CDR3 is TGTGCCAGCCTCAGGGAGGCTGGAAACACCATATATTTT. Its translation: CASLREAGNTIYF.

The V call is TRBV13, the J call TRBJ1-4; D is unresolved. V lost 2 bases and J lost 4, with 8 bases in between. The CDR3 contains 14 residues. Per the germline V gene, CDR1 is PRHDT and CDR2 is FYEKMQ (reference sequence). CDR3 sequence (DNA): TGTGCCAGCAGCTTAAGGGCCATTAATGAAAAACTGTTTTTT. It yields the protein CASSLRAINEKLFF.

Concerning this clone: This sample includes further DNA sequences coding for the same CDR3. The chain recombines TRBV5-4 with TRBJ2-7; 12 nucleotides line up with TRBD1. The CDR3 is 14 amino acids. Germline CDR1 is SGHNT and CDR2 is YYREEE (reference sequence). The V and J ends lost 4 bases and 4 bases, in that order; junction bases with no gene match: 3. The CDR3 is CASSRGQGAYEQYF. CDR3 nucleotides: TGTGCCAGCAGCAGGGGACAGGGGGCATACGAGCAGTACTTC.

The V call is TRBV5-1, the J call TRBJ1-1; D uncertain. V gave up 4 bases and J gave up 1 base, with 11 bases separating them. This CDR3 comprises 14 residues. Per germline, CDR1 SGHRS and CDR2 YFSETQ. Written as DNA, the CDR3 is TGCGCCAGCAGCGTTGAATGGGGGAACACTGAAGCTTTCTTT. Translating gives CASSVEWGNTEAFF.

The genes are TRBV5-4 and TRBJ2-3, with D uncertain. There are 12 residues in the CDR3. V lost 4 bases, J lost 8 bases, and 11 bases lay in between. The V gene's germline CDR1 is SGHNT and CDR2 YYREEE (reference sequence). The CDR3 sequence: CASSLRDGTQYF. The CDR3 DNA reads as TGTGCCAGCAGCCTTCGTGACGGTACGCAGTATTTT. Full variable domain (remainder filled in from reference TRBV5-4 and TRBJ2-3): ETGVTQSPTHLIKTRGQQVTLRCSSQSGHNTVSWYQQALGQGPQFIFQYYREEENGRGNFPPRFSGLQFPNYSSELNVNALELDDSALYLCASSLRDGTQYFGPGTRLTVL.

The rearrangement uses TRBV28 and TRBJ2-5; TRBD1 agrees at 7 bases. With V trimmed by 4 bases and J by 2 bases, 7 bases remained unmatched. This CDR3 is built from 15 residues. Looked up from germline, CDR1 is MDHEN and CDR2 is SYDVKM. The CDR3 region is CASSSPGQTQETQYF. In nucleotides, the CDR3 is TGTGCCAGCAGTTCGCCGGGACAGACACAAGAGACCCAGTACTTC.

Regarding this clone: Within the sample, other DNA sequences also encode this same CDR3. This chain uses TRBV28 with TRBJ2-3; the D is unclear. The germline V and J ends were trimmed by 6 bases and 4 bases, with 8 bases remaining between them. The CDR3 runs to 12 residues. Germline V lookup: CDR1 MDHEN, CDR2 SYDVKM. In DNA form, the CDR3 reads TGTGCCAGCAGCCCATCCGCAGATACGCAGTATTTT. It encodes CASSPSADTQYF. The full variable domain, its missing parts supplied by reference TRBV28 and TRBJ2-3, is DVKVTQSSRYLVKRTGEKVFLECVQDMDHENMFWYRQDPGLGLRLIYFSYDVKMKEKGDIPEGYSVSREKKERFSLILESASTNQTSMYLCASSPSADTQYFGPGTRLTVL.

The chain joins TRBV5-1 to TRBJ2-1; TRBD1 matches at 7 bases. From germline, CDR1 is SGHRS and CDR2 YFSETQ. V shed 4 bases, J shed 2 bases, and the junction held 9 bases outside the gene matches. The CDR3 has 16 amino acids. CDR3: CASSQLPGQTYNEQFF. In DNA form, the CDR3 reads TGCGCCAGCAGCCAACTCCCGGGACAGACCTACAATGAGCAGTTCTTC.

On this clone itself: The sample carries other DNA sequences with the same CDR3. In nucleotides, the CDR3 is TGTGCCAGCAGTGAACAGGGGGAATCCTACGAGCAGTACTTC. This gives the protein CASSEQGESYEQYF. The chain is built from TRBV6-1 and TRBJ2-7, with 7 bases fitting TRBD1. In germline, CDR1 is MNHNS, CDR2 SASEGT. CDR3 length: 14 amino acids. The trim removed 2 bases at V and 1 base at J, leaving 2 bases unmatched.

This rearrangement joins TRBV5-4 to TRBJ2-5, with TRBD2 identical over 11 bases. The junction had 2 bases not matched to a gene; V was cut back by 3 bases and J by 1 base. Germline-derived CDR1 and CDR2 are SGHNT and YYREEE (reference sequence). The CDR3 spans 15 residues. The CDR3 nucleotides are TGTGCCAGCAGCTGGGGACTAGCGGTCCAAGAGACCCAGTACTTC. It is translated as CASSWGLAVQETQYF. The full variable domain, with the rest looked up from reference TRBV5-4 and TRBJ2-5, is ETGVTQSPTHLIKTRGQQVTLRCSSQSGHNTVSWYQQALGQGPQFIFQYYREEENGRGNFPPRFSGLQFPNYSSELNVNALELDDSALYLCASSWGLAVQETQYFGPGTRLLVL.

The chain has TRBV25-1 and TRBJ2-2, with D uncertain. The CDR3 is made up of 15 amino acids. Trimming stripped 3 bases from V and 3 bases from J, with 11 bases between. The germline CDR1 and CDR2 sequences are MGHDK and SYGVNS. DNA of the CDR3: TGTGCCAGCAGTGAGCTGTCTGGGGACACCGGGGAGCTGTTTTTT. Translating gives CASSELSGDTGELFF.

V and J are TRBV7-9 and TRBJ2-1, with a possible D match to TRBD2 (6 bases). Germline V lookup: CDR1 SEHNR, CDR2 FQNEAQ (reference sequence). The CDR3 length is 13 residues. Trimming left V 4 bases short and J 8 bases short, with 12 bases between. In DNA form, the CDR3 reads TGTGCCAGCAGCTCGACTAGTTACGATGAGCAGTTCTTC. This sequence encodes CASSSTSYDEQFF.

The chain couples TRBV6-1 to TRBJ2-1, with 8 bases lining up with TRBD2. The trim removed 3 bases at V and 7 bases at J, leaving 11 bases unmatched. The CDR3 consists of 16 residues. In germline, CDR1 is MNHNS, CDR2 SASEGT. The CDR3 sequence: CASSDNRPGGGNEQFF. Here the CDR3 DNA reads TGTGCCAGCAGTGATAATCGTCCGGGGGGGGGAAATGAGCAGTTCTTC.

This chain joins TRBV21-1 and TRBJ1-2; the listed D gene, TRBD1, was not tested against the DNA. TRBV21-1 is tagged as a pseudogene. This CDR3 spans 15 amino acids. CDR3 region: CASSEGQGRDYGYTF. CDR3 DNA: TGTGCCAGCAGCGAGGGACAGGGAAGAGATTATGGCTACACCTTC.

The J gene is TRBJ2-1, the V gene TRBV4-2, with 9 nucleotides matching TRBD2. The ends lost 4 bases at V and 8 bases at J; junction bases unmatched: 18. Germline CDR1 reads LGHNA; CDR2 reads YNFKEQ. The CDR3 runs to 18 residues. As DNA, the CDR3 is TGTGCCAGCAGCCCCGCCCCGGGAGCGGGAGGTGGGGTCGATGAGCAGTTCTTC. Residues: CASSPAPGAGGGVDEQFF.

The V gene is TRBV9, the J gene TRBJ2-1; 9 bases are shared with TRBD2. Germline V gene lookup returns CDR1 SGDLS and CDR2 YYNGEE. Trimming at V came to 4 bases and at J to 4 bases, leaving 9 bases not matched to a gene. CDR3 length: 16 residues. As DNA, the CDR3 is TGTGCCAGCAGCCCTTCCCCGGGACTAGCTTACAATGAGCAGTTCTTC. Protein sequence: CASSPSPGLAYNEQFF.

The chain joins TRBV27 to TRBJ1-1; 10 bases are a match to TRBD1. The junction had 8 bases not matched to a gene; V was cut back by 4 bases and J by 6 bases. CDR3 length equals 15 residues. CDR1 and CDR2 (germline): MNHEY, SMNVEV (reference sequence). The CDR3, as DNA: TGTGCCAGCAGTTATTGGACAGGGGGGAGGGCTGAAGCTTTCTTT. Translation: CASSYWTGGRAEAFF.

J is TRBJ1-4 and V is TRBV28; D unresolved. Germline CDR1 reads MDHEN; CDR2 reads SYDVKM. Between the trimmed V and J ends, which lost 6 bases and 7 bases, there was a span of 15 bases. The CDR3 runs to 14 residues. The CDR3 protein is CASRRQSSGEKLFF. For the CDR3, the DNA is TGTGCCAGCAGGCGTCAGAGCTCCGGTGAAAAACTGTTTTTT.